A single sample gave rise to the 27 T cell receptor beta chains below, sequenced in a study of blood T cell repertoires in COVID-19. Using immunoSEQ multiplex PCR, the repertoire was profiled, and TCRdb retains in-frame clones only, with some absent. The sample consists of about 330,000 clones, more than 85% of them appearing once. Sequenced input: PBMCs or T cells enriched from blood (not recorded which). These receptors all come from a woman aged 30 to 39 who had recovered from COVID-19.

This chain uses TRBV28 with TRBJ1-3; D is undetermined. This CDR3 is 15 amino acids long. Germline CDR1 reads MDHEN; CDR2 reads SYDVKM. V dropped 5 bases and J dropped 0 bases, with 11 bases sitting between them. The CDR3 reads CASSPNLSSGNTIYF. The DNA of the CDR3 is TGTGCCAGCAGTCCTAACCTGAGCTCTGGAAACACCATATATTTT.

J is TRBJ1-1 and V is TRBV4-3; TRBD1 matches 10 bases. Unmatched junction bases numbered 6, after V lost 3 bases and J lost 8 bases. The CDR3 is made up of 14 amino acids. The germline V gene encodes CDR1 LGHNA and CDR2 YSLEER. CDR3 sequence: CASSQAGTGAEAFF. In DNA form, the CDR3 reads TGCGCCAGCAGCCAGGCCGGGACAGGGGCGGAAGCTTTCTTT.

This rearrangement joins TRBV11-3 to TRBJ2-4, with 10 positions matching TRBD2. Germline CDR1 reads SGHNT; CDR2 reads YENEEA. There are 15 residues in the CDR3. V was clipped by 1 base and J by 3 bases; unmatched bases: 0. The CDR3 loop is CASSLVAGGKNIQYF. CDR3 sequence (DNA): TGTGCCAGCAGCTTAGTAGCGGGAGGCAAAAACATTCAGTACTTC. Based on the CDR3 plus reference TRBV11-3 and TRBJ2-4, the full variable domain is EAGVVQSPRYKIIEKKQPVAFWCNPISGHNTLYWYLQNLGQGPELLIRYENEEAVDDSQLPKDRFSAERLKGVDSTLKIQPAELGDSAVYLCASSLVAGGKNIQYFGAGTRLSVL.

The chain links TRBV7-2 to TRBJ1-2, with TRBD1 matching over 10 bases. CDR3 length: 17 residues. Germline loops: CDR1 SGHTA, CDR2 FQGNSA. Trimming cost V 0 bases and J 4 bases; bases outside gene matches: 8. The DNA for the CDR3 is TGTGCCAGCAGCTTAGCGCGAGGGACAGGGGTAGGCTATGGCTACACCTTC. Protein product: CASSLARGTGVGYGYTF.

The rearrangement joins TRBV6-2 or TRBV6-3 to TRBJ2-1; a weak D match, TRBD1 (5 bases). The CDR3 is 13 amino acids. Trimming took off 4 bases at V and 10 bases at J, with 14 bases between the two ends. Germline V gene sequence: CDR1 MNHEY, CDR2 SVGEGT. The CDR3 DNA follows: TGTGCCAGCAGTTCCCAGGGTCTCCGCGAGCAGTTCTTC. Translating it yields CASSSQGLREQFF.

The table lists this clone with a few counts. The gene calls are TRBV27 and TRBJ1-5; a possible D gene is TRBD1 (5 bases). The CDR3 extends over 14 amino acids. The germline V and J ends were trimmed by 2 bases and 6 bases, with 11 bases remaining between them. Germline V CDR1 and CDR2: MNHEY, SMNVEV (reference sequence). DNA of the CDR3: TGTGCCAGCAGTTTAATTGGACACGGTCAGCCCCAGCATTTT. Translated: CASSLIGHGQPQHF.

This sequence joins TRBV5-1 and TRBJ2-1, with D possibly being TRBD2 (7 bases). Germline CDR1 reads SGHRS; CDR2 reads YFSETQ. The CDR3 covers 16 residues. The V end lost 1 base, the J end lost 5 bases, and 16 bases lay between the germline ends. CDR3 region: CASSLIPGGPNNEQFF. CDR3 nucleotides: TGCGCCAGCAGCTTGATACCGGGGGGCCCTAACAATGAGCAGTTCTTC. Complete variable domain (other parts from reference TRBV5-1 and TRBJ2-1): KAGVTQTPRYLIKTRGQQVTLSCSPISGHRSVSWYQQTPGQGLQFLFEYFSETQRNKGNFPGRFSGRQFSNSRSEMNVSTLELGDSALYLCASSLIPGGPNNEQFFGPGTRLTVL.

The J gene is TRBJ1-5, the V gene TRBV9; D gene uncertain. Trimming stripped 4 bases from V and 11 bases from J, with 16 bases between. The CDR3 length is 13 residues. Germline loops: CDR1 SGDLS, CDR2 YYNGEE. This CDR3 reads CASSSDTFKAQHF. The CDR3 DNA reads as TGTGCCAGCAGCTCCGACACCTTCAAGGCCCAGCATTTT.

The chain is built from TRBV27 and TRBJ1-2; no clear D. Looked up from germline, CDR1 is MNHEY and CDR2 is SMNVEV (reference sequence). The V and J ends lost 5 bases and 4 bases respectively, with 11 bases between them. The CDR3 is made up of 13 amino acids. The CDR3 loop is CASSREGSYGYTF. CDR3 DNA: TGTGCCAGCAGTAGAGAAGGGAGCTATGGCTACACCTTC.

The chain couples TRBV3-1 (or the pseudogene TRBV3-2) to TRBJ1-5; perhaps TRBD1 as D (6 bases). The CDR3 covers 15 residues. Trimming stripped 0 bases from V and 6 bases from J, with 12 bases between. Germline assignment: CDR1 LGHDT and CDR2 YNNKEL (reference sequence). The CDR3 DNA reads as TGTGCCAGCAGCCAAGAGGGCGGGGGCGGTCAGCCCCAGCATTTT. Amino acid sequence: CASSQEGGGGQPQHF.

CDR3 sequence: CASSSQAGLPGNEQFF. The CDR3 nucleotides are TGTGCCAGCAGCTCTCAGGCCGGACTGCCCGGCAATGAGCAGTTCTTC. This chain connects TRBV7-3 to TRBJ2-1; D may be TRBD2 (5 bases). This CDR3 spans 16 amino acids. Germline V gene lookup returns CDR1 SGHTA and CDR2 FQGTGA. V lost 4 bases and J 6 bases, leaving 19 bases between the germline ends.

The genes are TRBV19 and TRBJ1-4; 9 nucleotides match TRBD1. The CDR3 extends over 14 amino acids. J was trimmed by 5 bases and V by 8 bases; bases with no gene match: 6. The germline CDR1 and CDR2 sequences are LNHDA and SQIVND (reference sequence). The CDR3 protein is CASRPGQGNEKLFF. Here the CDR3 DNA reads TGTGCCAGTCGTCCGGGACAGGGAAATGAAAAACTGTTTTTT.

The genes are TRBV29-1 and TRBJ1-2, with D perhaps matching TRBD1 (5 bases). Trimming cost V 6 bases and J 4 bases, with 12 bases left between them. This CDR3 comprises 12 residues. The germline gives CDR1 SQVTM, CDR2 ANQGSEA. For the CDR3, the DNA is TGCAGCGTCGAGACAGAAGGCTATGGCTACACCTTC. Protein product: CSVETEGYGYTF.

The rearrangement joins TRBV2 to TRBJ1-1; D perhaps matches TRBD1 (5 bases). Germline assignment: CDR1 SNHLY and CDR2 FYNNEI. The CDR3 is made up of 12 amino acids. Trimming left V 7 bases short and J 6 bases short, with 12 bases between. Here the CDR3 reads CASTRTGPEAFF. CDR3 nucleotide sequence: TGTGCCAGCACAAGAACAGGCCCTGAAGCTTTCTTT.

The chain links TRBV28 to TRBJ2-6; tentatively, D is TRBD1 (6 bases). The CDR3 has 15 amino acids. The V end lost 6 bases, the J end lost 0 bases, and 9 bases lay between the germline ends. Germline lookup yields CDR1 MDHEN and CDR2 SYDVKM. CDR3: CASRTGSSGANVLTF. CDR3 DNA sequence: TGTGCCAGCAGGACAGGAAGCTCTGGGGCCAACGTCCTGACTTTC.

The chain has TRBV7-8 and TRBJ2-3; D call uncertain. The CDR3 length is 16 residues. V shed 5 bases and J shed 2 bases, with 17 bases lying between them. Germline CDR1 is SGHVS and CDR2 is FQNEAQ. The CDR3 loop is CASSPRLGGVTDTQYF. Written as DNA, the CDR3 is TGTGCCAGCAGCCCCCGGCTAGGTGGAGTCACAGATACGCAGTATTTT.

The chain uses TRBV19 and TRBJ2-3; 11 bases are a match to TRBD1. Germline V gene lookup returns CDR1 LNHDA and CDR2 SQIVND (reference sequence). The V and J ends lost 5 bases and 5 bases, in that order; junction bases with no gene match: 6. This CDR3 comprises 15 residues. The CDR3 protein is CASSAPGQGGDTQYF. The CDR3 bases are TGTGCCAGTAGTGCTCCGGGACAGGGGGGAGATACGCAGTATTTT.

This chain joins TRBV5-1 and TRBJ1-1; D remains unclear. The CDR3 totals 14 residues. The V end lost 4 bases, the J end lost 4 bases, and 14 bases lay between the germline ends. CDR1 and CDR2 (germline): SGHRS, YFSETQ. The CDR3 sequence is CASSPRDSGTEAFF. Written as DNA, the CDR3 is TGCGCCAGCAGCCCCCGGGATTCGGGCACTGAAGCTTTCTTT.

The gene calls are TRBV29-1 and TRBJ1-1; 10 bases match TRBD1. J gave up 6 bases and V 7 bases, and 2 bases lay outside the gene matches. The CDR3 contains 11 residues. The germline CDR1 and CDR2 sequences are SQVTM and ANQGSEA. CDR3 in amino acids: CSGDRGAEAFF. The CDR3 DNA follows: TGCAGCGGGGACAGGGGTGCTGAAGCTTTCTTT.

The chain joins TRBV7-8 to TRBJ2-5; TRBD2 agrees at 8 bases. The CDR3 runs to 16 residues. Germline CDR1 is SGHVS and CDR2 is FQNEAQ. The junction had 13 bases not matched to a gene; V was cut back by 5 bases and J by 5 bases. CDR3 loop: CASSPNVAGIRETQYF. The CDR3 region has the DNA TGTGCCAGCAGCCCCAACGTAGCGGGGATTAGGGAGACCCAGTACTTC.

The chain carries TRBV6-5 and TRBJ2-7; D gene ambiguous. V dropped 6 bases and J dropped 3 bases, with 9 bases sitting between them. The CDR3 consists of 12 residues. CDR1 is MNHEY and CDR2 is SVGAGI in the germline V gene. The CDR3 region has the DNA TGTGCCAGCAGATCCGGTGGCTACGAGCAGTACTTC. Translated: CASRSGGYEQYF.

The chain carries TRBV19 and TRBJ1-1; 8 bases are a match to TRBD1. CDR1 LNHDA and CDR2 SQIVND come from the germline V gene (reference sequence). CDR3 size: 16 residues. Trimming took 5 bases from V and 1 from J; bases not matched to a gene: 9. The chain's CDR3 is CASSPRPGTGNTEAFF. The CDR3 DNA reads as TGTGCCAGTAGTCCTCGTCCCGGGACAGGGAACACTGAAGCTTTCTTT.

The CDR3 reads CASSLGSAGSYNEQFF. CDR3 bases: TGTGCCAGCAGCTTAGGATCGGCGGGCTCCTACAATGAGCAGTTCTTC. The chain uses TRBV11-3 and TRBJ2-1; D perhaps matches TRBD2 (5 bases). Trimming removed 1 base from V and 0 bases from J, with 10 bases in between. The length of the CDR3 is 16 residues. Germline loops: CDR1 SGHNT, CDR2 YENEEA.

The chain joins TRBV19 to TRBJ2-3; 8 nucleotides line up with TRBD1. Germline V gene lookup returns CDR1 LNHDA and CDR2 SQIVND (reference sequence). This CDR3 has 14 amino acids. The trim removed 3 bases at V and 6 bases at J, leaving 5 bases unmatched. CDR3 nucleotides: TGTGCCAGTAGTATGACAGGGGCGGCGGATACGCAGTATTTT. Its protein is CASSMTGAADTQYF.

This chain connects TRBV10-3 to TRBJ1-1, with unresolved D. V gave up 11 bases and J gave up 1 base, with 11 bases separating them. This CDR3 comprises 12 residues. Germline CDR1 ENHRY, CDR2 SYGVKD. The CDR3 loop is CAARRENTEAFF. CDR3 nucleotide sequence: TGTGCCGCCCGTCGGGAGAACACTGAAGCTTTCTTT.

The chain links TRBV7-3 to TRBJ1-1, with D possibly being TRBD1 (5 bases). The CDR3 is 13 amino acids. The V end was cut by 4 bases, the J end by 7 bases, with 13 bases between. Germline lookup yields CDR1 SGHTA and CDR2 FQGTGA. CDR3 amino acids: CASSSLGGGEAFF. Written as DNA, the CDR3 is TGTGCCAGCAGCTCATTGGGGGGTGGTGAAGCTTTCTTT.

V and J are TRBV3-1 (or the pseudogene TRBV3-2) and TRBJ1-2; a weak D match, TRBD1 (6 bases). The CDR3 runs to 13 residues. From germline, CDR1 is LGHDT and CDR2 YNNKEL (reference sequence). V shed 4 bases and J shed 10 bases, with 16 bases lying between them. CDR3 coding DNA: TGTGCCAGCAGCCCTACAGGGCGCTTGACCTACACCTTC. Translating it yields CASSPTGRLTYTF.